The 29 T cell receptor beta chains below come from one sample, sequenced in a study of tissue T cells after allogeneic stem cell transplantation. TCRdb keeps only in-frame clones here, not all; method: immunoSEQ multiplex PCR. The repertoire holds about 7,500 clones, with about 48% as singletons. The time point is: mouse harvest day 7 after allogeneic transplant. The graft held 10^6 splenic CD5+ T cells and 10^7 T-cell-depleted bone marrow cells. Sequenced input: gut tissue. All receptors come from a female BALB/c mouse given C57BL/6 T cells with graft-versus-host disease after an allogeneic hematopoietic cell transplant.

On this clone: Each gene name is a mouse one. The read gets to within 1 residue of the CDR3 end, and the germline J gene fills in the rest. The rearrangement links TRBV31 to TRBJ2-3, with 11 bases aligning to TRBD1. The junction had 1 base not matched to a gene; V was cut back by 0 bases and J by 5 bases. Germline values: CDR1 GKSSPN, CDR2 SITVG. The CDR3 totals 14 residues. CDR3 sequence reads: CAWSLGQGVETLYF. The part of the CDR3 DNA that was read is TGTGCCTGGAGTCTGGGACAGGGGGTAGAAACGCTGTAT.

This clone is medium-sized. Gene names are the mouse ones. Sequencing ends 1 residue short of the CDR3 end; the germline J gene provides the rest. The gene calls are TRBV12-1 and TRBJ2-3; D perhaps matches TRBD1 (5 bases). The V end was cut by 2 bases, the J end by 0 bases, with 11 bases between. The V gene's germline CDR1 is SGHSN and CDR2 HYEKVE. The CDR3 loop spans 15 amino acids. The CDR3 sequence: CASSPGHLSAETLYF. CDR3 DNA (partial): TGTGCCAGCTCTCCCGGACACCTTAGTGCAGAAACGCTGTAT.

This clone has just a few counts. The genes and germline here are from mouse. The CDR3 loop is CASSLGGDSAETLYF. CDR3 bases read: TGTGCAAGCAGCTTAGGAGGGGATAGTGCAGAAACGCTGTAT. The chain employs TRBV16 and TRBJ2-3; D perhaps matches TRBD1 (5 bases). The read ends 1 residue shy of where the CDR3 ends; the end is completed using the germline J gene. CDR1 is SGHSA and CDR2 is FRNQAP in the germline V gene. The CDR3 sequence is 15 residues long. Trimming left V 1 base short and J 0 bases short, with 8 bases between.

In its sample, this clone was seen once. Gene labels here are mouse ones. The read ends 1 residue shy of where the CDR3 ends; the end is completed using the germline J gene. The chain links TRBV5 to TRBJ2-5; D not resolved. Between the trimmed V and J ends, which lost 2 bases and 0 bases, there was a span of 9 bases. Per the germline V gene, CDR1 is LGHNA and CDR2 is YNLKQL (reference sequence). This CDR3 contains 15 residues. The DNA read from the CDR3 is TGTGCCAGCAGCCAACCCCATTTTAACCAAGACACCCAGTAC. It yields the protein CASSQPHFNQDTQY. The whole CDR3 reads CASSQPHFNQDTQYF.

A few counts support this clone. Gene names and germline refer to mouse. The read finishes 1 residue shy of the CDR3 end, and the germline J gene is used to complete it. Other DNA sequences in the same sample also yield this CDR3. V and J are TRBV13-3 and TRBJ1-4; D gene ambiguous. V lost 2 bases and J 4 bases, leaving 3 bases between the germline ends. The germline CDR1 and CDR2 sequences are NNHDY and SYVADS. The CDR3 consists of 12 residues. The DNA read from the CDR3 is TGTGCCAGCAGTGACAACAACGAAAGATTATTT. It specifies CASSDNNERLF. The whole CDR3 protein is CASSDNNERLFF.

To note about this clone: The germline gene is not matched at one end of the junction; a read error may be the cause. Mouse gene names and germline throughout. The read ends 1 residue before the CDR3 terminus; that terminus is restored from the germline J gene. The V call is TRBV13-2, the J call TRBJ1-3; D gene ambiguous. CDR3 length: 15 amino acids. Germline V CDR1 and CDR2: NNHNN, SYGAGS (reference sequence). The DNA read from the CDR3 is TGTGCCAGCAGTGATGTTGATCATTCTGGAAATACGCTCTAT. Protein sequence: CASSDVDHSGNTLY. The whole CDR3 region reads CASSDVDHSGNTLYF.

Notes on this clone: Gene names follow the mouse nomenclature. The read comes to an end 1 residue before the CDR3 does, leaving the germline J gene to fill in the end. This chain joins TRBV23 and TRBJ2-3; TRBD1 is the table's D call, not checked against the DNA. The CDR3 extends over 15 amino acids. Germline assignment: CDR1 KGHTA and CDR2 FQNQQP. The CDR3 reads CSSSQSTGSAETLYF. The sequenced CDR3 bases are TGCTCCAGCAGTCAATCGACAGGTAGTGCAGAAACGCTGTAT. Full variable domain (outside the CDR3, taken from reference TRBV23 and TRBJ2-3): DAAVTQKPRYLIKMKGQEAEMKCIPEKGHTAVFWYQQKQSKELKFLIYFQNQQPLDQIDMVKERFSAVCPSSSLCSLGIRTCEAEDSALYLCSSSQSTGSAETLYFGSGTRLTVL.

Comments on this clone: All gene names here are mouse names. The read finishes 1 residue shy of the CDR3 end, and the germline J gene is used to complete it. J is TRBJ2-3 and V is TRBV13-1; D remains ambiguous. CDR1 is NSHNY and CDR2 is SYGAGN in the germline V gene. V lost 1 base and J 0 bases, leaving 9 bases between the germline ends. The length of the CDR3 is 15 residues. Incomplete CDR3 DNA: TGTGCCAGCAGTGATTACAAAACTAGTGCAGAAACGCTGTAT. Residues: CASSDYKTSAETLY. The full CDR3 is CASSDYKTSAETLYF.

Judged by abundance, this clone is medium-sized (0.01 to 0.1%). Gene and germline names: mouse. The read terminates 1 residue ahead of where the CDR3 ends, so the germline J gene completes it. The chain has TRBV1 and TRBJ1-4, with D maybe TRBD1 (5 bases). The CDR3 loop spans 14 amino acids. With 4 bases removed from V and 0 bases from J, the gap between germline ends came to 6 bases. CDR1 is NSQYPW, CDR2 LRSPGD, per germline (reference sequence). CDR3 DNA, as far as it was read: TGCACCTGCAGTGGACAGTTTTCCAACGAAAGATTATTT. This gives the protein CTCSGQFSNERLF. The complete CDR3 protein is CTCSGQFSNERLFF.

This clone is labeled medium-sized (0.01 to 0.1%). The gene names given are mouse names. The missing CDR3 end, 1 residue past where the read stops, is filled in from the germline J gene. The V and J genes are TRBV20 and TRBJ2-4; no clear D gene. This CDR3 is 11 amino acids long. Trimming removed 5 bases from V and 0 bases from J, with 3 bases in between. CDR1 and CDR2 (germline): GFQATS, STVNSAI. The sequenced part of the CDR3 DNA is TGTGGTGCTGGAAGTCAAAACACCTTGTAC. Translating gives CGAGSQNTLY. From start to end, the CDR3 is CGAGSQNTLYF.

This clone has just a few counts. Gene and germline names: mouse. The read finishes 1 residue shy of the CDR3 end, and the germline J gene is used to complete it. This chain links TRBV26 with TRBJ1-3; TRBD1 agrees at 9 bases. The germline gives CDR1 KGHPV, CDR2 FQNQEV (reference sequence). V shed 7 bases and J 2 bases; nucleotides not matched to a gene: 3. This CDR3 has 14 residues. Incomplete CDR3 DNA: TGTGCCAGCACGGGACAGGGCCCTGGAAATACGCTCTAT. This encodes CASTGQGPGNTLY. The whole CDR3 sequence is CASTGQGPGNTLYF.

Concerning this clone itself: Gene names and germline refer to mouse. The CDR3 is cut off 1 residue early in the read; its end comes from the germline J gene. The J gene is TRBJ2-3, the V gene TRBV26; maybe TRBD2 (7 bases). CDR1 KGHPV and CDR2 FQNQEV come from the germline V gene (reference sequence). The CDR3 loop spans 15 amino acids. V was pared by 2 bases and J by 1 base, with 10 bases between. CDR3 protein: CASSLGGRGAETLYF. CDR3 bases read: TGTGCCAGCAGTCTGGGGGGGCGGGGTGCAGAAACGCTGTAT.

This clone was picked up a small number of times. These gene names are mouse names. The sequenced fragment ends 1 residue before the CDR3 boundary, so the rest is inferred from the germline J gene. The J gene is TRBJ1-1, the V gene TRBV26, with 9 nucleotides matching TRBD1. The length of the CDR3 is 14 residues. Germline trimming cut 2 bases from V and 4 bases from J; bases unmatched to any gene: 2. Looked up from germline, CDR1 is KGHPV and CDR2 is FQNQEV (reference sequence). CDR3 region: CASSLGQGITEVFF. The CDR3 DNA, read in part, is TGTGCCAGCAGTCTGGGACAGGGGATCACAGAAGTCTTC.

With respect to this clone: Genes here carry mouse names. Partial CDR3 DNA: TGTGCAAGCAGCTTACAGGGGGCGCAAGACACCCAGTAC. Translation: CASSLQGAQDTQY. The complete CDR3 reads CASSLQGAQDTQYF. The rearrangement links TRBV16 to TRBJ2-5; 8 bases fit TRBD1. The CDR3 extends 1 residue past the end of the read, so its final part is completed from the germline J gene. This CDR3 has 14 amino acids. Germline V gene lookup returns CDR1 SGHSA and CDR2 FRNQAP. V was pared by 2 bases and J by 3 bases, with 1 base of the junction left unmatched.

In this sample, this clone turned up a few times. The listed genes are named as in mouse. The read stops 1 residue short of the end of the CDR3; the missing end is completed from the germline J gene. The V and J genes are TRBV23 and TRBJ1-4; the DNA was not compared with TRBD1, the D call given in the table. Germline CDR1 reads KGHTA; CDR2 reads FQNQQP. The CDR3 runs 14 residues. The DNA read from the CDR3 is TGCTCCAGCAGTCAAGGGACAACCAACGAAAGATTATTT. It codes for CSSSQGTTNERLF. The whole CDR3 is CSSSQGTTNERLFF.

This clone was seen only a few times. The gene names given are mouse names. The sequenced fragment ends 1 residue before the CDR3 boundary, so the rest is inferred from the germline J gene. The chain carries TRBV13-3 and TRBJ1-6, with D unclear. TRBJ1-6 is given ORF status, its function remaining uncertain. CDR3 length equals 13 residues. The V gene lost 0 bases and the J gene lost 6 bases, with 4 bases spanning the gap. Per the germline V gene, CDR1 is NNHDY and CDR2 is SYVADS. The CDR3 bases that were read are TGTGCCAGCAGTGATGGCGGTAATTCGCCCCTCTAC. It yields the protein CASSDGGNSPLY. The entire CDR3 protein reads CASSDGGNSPLYF.

This clone was recorded a few times. All gene names here are mouse names. This chain's CDR3 is CASSQTGGARAEQFF. The CDR3 bases that were read are TGTGCCAGCAGCCAAACTGGGGGGGCGAGGGCTGAGCAGTTC. The J gene is TRBJ2-1, the V gene TRBV2; 11 bases fit TRBD2. The read halts 1 residue ahead of the CDR3 end, with the missing end drawn from the germline J gene. Unmatched junction bases numbered 4, after V lost 2 bases and J lost 7 bases. CDR1 is LGHNA, CDR2 YSYQKL, per germline. CDR3 length equals 15 residues.

This clone was seen only a few times. Gene names and germline match the mouse. From the germline J gene comes the end of the CDR3, since the read stops 1 residue before it. V is TRBV26 and J is TRBJ1-3; 11 nucleotides match TRBD1. CDR3 length: 15 residues. J gave up 2 bases and V 6 bases, and 3 bases lay outside the gene matches. Germline CDR1 and CDR2: KGHPV and FQNQEV (reference sequence). The CDR3 sequence is CASRPGQGAGNTLYF. CDR3 DNA, as far as it was read: TGTGCCAGCAGGCCGGGACAGGGGGCTGGAAATACGCTCTAT.

On this clone itself: Any gene name here is a mouse gene name. The read terminates 1 residue ahead of where the CDR3 ends, so the germline J gene completes it. The V and J genes are TRBV13-2 and TRBJ1-4; D unclear. With 5 bases removed from V and 0 bases from J, the gap between germline ends came to 5 bases. The CDR3 spans 13 residues. Germline CDR1 reads NNHNN; CDR2 reads SYGAGS (reference sequence). CDR3 loop: CASGTFSNERLFF. The CDR3 DNA, read in part, is TGTGCCAGCGGGACATTTTCCAACGAAAGATTATTT.

A word on this clone: The listed genes are named as in mouse. The read is 1 residue too short to cover the CDR3 end, so that end is filled in from the germline J gene. The chain links TRBV13-2 to TRBJ1-3; 10 bases map to TRBD1. After removal of 2 bases from V and 4 bases from J, the junction contained 3 bases not matched to a gene. Germline assignment: CDR1 NNHNN and CDR2 SYGAGS (reference sequence). The CDR3 extends over 15 amino acids. This CDR3 is CASGEGTGVGNTLYF. CDR3 bases read: TGTGCCAGCGGTGAAGGGACAGGGGTAGGAAATACGCTCTAT.

This clone was seen only once. Mouse gene names apply. The read finishes 1 residue shy of the CDR3 end, and the germline J gene is used to complete it. The V gene is TRBV26, the J gene TRBJ2-5; no firm D call. Trimming left V 0 bases short and J 4 bases short, with 5 bases between. Germline assignment: CDR1 KGHPV and CDR2 FQNQEV (reference sequence). The CDR3 contains 13 residues. The sequenced CDR3 bases are TGTGCCAGCAGTCTGTCCCAAAAAGACACCCAGTAC. Translated: CASSLSQKDTQY. The full CDR3 protein reads CASSLSQKDTQYF.

In the case of this clone: The gene names here belong to mouse. The read gets to within 1 residue of the CDR3 end, and the germline J gene fills in the rest. This chain links TRBV26 with TRBJ1-3, with TRBD1 matching over 7 bases. Per germline, CDR1 KGHPV and CDR2 FQNQEV (reference sequence). V lost 4 bases to trimming and J lost 2 bases; unmatched junction nucleotides: 2. The CDR3 loop spans 14 amino acids. The CDR3 here is CASSQTGTGNTLYF. Incomplete CDR3 DNA: TGTGCCAGCAGTCAGACAGGGACTGGAAATACGCTCTAT.

Worth noting for this clone: The gene names here belong to mouse. The missing CDR3 end, 1 residue past where the read stops, is filled in from the germline J gene. The V call is TRBV26, the J call TRBJ2-7; 9 bases are a match to TRBD2. The junction had 1 base not matched to a gene; V was cut back by 3 bases and J by 1 base. Germline V gene sequence: CDR1 KGHPV, CDR2 FQNQEV (reference sequence). The CDR3 spans 14 residues. This chain's CDR3 is CASSLGTGSYEQYF. The covered CDR3 bases are TGTGCCAGCAGTCTTGGGACTGGGTCCTATGAACAGTAC.

Remarks on this clone: Gene names follow the mouse nomenclature. The read terminates 1 residue ahead of where the CDR3 ends, so the germline J gene completes it. The chain uses TRBV23 and TRBJ1-3; the table's D call TRBD1 went unverified against the DNA. The CDR3 spans 15 residues. CDR1 is KGHTA and CDR2 is FQNQQP in the germline V gene. CDR3 in amino acids: CSSTPGQGAGNTLYF. CDR3 bases read: TGCTCCAGCACCCCGGGACAGGGGGCTGGAAATACGCTCTAT.

Remarks on this clone: Gene names refer to mouse genes. Read data end 1 residue before the CDR3 end; the end is taken from the germline J gene. The chain joins TRBV13-1 to TRBJ1-1; perhaps TRBD1 as D (6 bases). Trimming removed 0 bases at V and 4 bases at J, with 10 bases between. The germline gives CDR1 NSHNY, CDR2 SYGAGN. The CDR3 contains 14 residues. The CDR3 bases that were read are TGTGCCAGCAGTGATGCAGGGGACACCACAGAAGTCTTC. Protein sequence: CASSDAGDTTEVF. The full CDR3 protein reads CASSDAGDTTEVFF.

Regarding this clone: Gene names refer to mouse genes. The read ends 1 residue shy of where the CDR3 ends; the end is completed using the germline J gene. The rearrangement joins TRBV1 to TRBJ1-6, with 8 bases matching TRBD1. TRBJ1-6 falls under the ORF class, with uncertain function. From germline, CDR1 is NSQYPW and CDR2 LRSPGD (reference sequence). Germline trimming cut 1 base from V and 7 bases from J; bases unmatched to any gene: 3. This CDR3 is built from 15 residues. Partial CDR3 DNA: TGCACCTGCAGTGCAGGGACAGGGAGGAATTCGCCCCTCTAC. Its translation: CTCSAGTGRNSPLY. Given in full, the CDR3 is CTCSAGTGRNSPLYF.

Points on this clone: Germline and genes: mouse. The CDR3 is cut off 1 residue early in the read; its end comes from the germline J gene. V gene TRBV13-2 combines with J gene TRBJ2-7; tentatively, D is TRBD2 (6 bases). Trimming shortened V by 0 bases and J by 3 bases, and 10 bases separated the two germline ends. The CDR3 runs to 14 residues. Germline loops: CDR1 NNHNN, CDR2 SYGAGS (reference sequence). The part of the CDR3 DNA that was read is TGTGCCAGCGGTGATGCCTGGGGCCTCTATGAACAGTAC. This sequence encodes CASGDAWGLYEQY. The CDR3 reads in full as CASGDAWGLYEQYF.

With respect to this clone: Any gene name here is a mouse gene name. The read ends 1 residue before the CDR3 terminus; that terminus is restored from the germline J gene. This chain links TRBV16 with TRBJ2-4, with D unresolved. Germline V gene data show CDR1 as SGHSA and CDR2 as FRNQAP. The ends were cut back, 0 bases at V and 7 bases at J, with 5 bases in the middle. The CDR3 length is 12 residues. The sequenced CDR3 bases are TGTGCAAGCAGCTTAGATCGGGACACCTTGTAC. It encodes CASSLDRDTLY. The complete CDR3 reads CASSLDRDTLYF.

This clone has only one observation. Genes and germline come from the mouse. From the germline J gene comes the end of the CDR3, since the read stops 1 residue before it. J is TRBJ2-4 and V is TRBV26; D call uncertain. The CDR3 is 13 amino acids. Germline CDR1 and CDR2: KGHPV and FQNQEV (reference sequence). Between the trimmed V and J ends, which lost 2 bases and 2 bases, there was a span of 5 bases. The sequenced part of the CDR3 DNA is TGTGCCAGCAGTCTGGAGAATCAAAACACCTTGTAC. This sequence encodes CASSLENQNTLY. The entire CDR3 protein reads CASSLENQNTLYF. The full variable domain, rest sourced from reference TRBV26 and TRBJ2-4, is NSKVIQTPRYLVKGQGQKAKMRCIPEKGHPVVFWYQQNKNNEFKFLINFQNQEVLQQIDMTEKRFSAECPSNSPCSLEIQSSEAGDSALYLCASSLENQNTLYFGAGTRLSVL.